This T cell receptor (beta chain) was documented in a study of Ad26.COV2.S vaccination and SARS-CoV-2 variants. Assay used: immunoSEQ multiplex PCR; TCRdb lists only in-frame clones, some missing. The table has hundreds of thousands of clones, around 86% seen once. Germline V gives CDR1 KGHSH, CDR2 LQKENI. Trimming at V came to 3 bases and at J to 7 bases, leaving 9 bases not matched to a gene. This CDR3 is 15 amino acids long. This clone was seen a handful of times. Treatment meaning: approximately 18 received Ad26.COV2.S at low or high dose, single or two shots; several received placebo; per-sample allocation not given. The investigators took samples on day 63 after the first vaccine or placebo injection.

Sequencing used peripheral blood, obtained in a trial of Ad26.COV2.S vaccine versus placebo. The receptor was derived from a person aged 18-60 years who received the Ad26.COV2.S COVID-19 vaccine or a placebo. This chain links TRBV18 with TRBJ2-7; 10 bases match TRBD2. CDR3 amino acids: CASSPLAGGQGEQYF. The CDR3 bases are TGTGCCAGCTCACCCTTAGCGGGGGGCCAGGGGGAGCAGTACTTC.